This T cell receptor beta chain was profiled in a study of naive and memory T cell subsets. CDR3 length: 14 amino acids. Germline trimming cut 0 bases from V and 4 bases from J; bases unmatched to any gene: 4. The V gene's germline CDR1 is DFQATT and CDR2 SNEGSKA (reference sequence). Two oligonucleotides, mixed equimolar, formed the beta constant-region primer covering TRBC1 and TRBC2. Ligated cDNA was amplified by four rounds of PCR with nested alpha and beta constant-region primers and SP2. Ligation attached a single-stranded oligonucleotide with a 12-nucleotide UMI and the SP2 primer to the cDNA 3' end. TCRdb ran MiXCR on the UMI-ligation and nested PCR reads and lists one entry per CDR3 protein. The sample lists roughly 150,000 distinct CDR3 sequences, over 20% occurring once. Only one count was recorded for this clonotype. Its antigen remains unknown. General study results and limits: Naive and memory subsets had different power law exponents for TCR abundance. Over 85% of naive TCR sequences appeared only once, unlike memory subsets. TCR counts from RNA may reflect activation-linked expression changes. Especially in CD8 cells, naive repertoires contained a few larger clonotypes, possibly CD45RA-re-expressing memory cells.

Source material: naive CD4+ T cells from blood. This sequence originates from a human donor in good health. The chain links TRBV20-1 to TRBJ2-7; 9 nucleotides align to TRBD2. Here the CDR3 DNA reads TGCAGTGCTAGAGATAGCGGGAGTCTATACGAGCAGTACTTC. The encoded protein is CSARDSGSLYEQYF.